A selection of T cell receptor beta chains follows, all from one sample in a study of blood T cell repertoires in COVID-19. Repertoires were generated with immunoSEQ multiplex PCR, while TCRdb's copy carries only in-frame clones and drops some. The sample contains about 91,000 clones, 88% of which appear only once. The sample was peripheral blood. These receptors all come from a woman of 80 years or more with active COVID-19. Each CDR3 is given with its conserved first and last residue. A D gene is named only where the DNA matches it firmly. Not all rows give a size; the values are once, few, many and, for expanded clones, a class.

v_gene	abundance	j_gene	d_gene	CDR3nt	CDR3aa
TRBV7-2	.	TRBJ1-4	.	TGTGCCAGCAGCTTCAGGGGCACTAATGAAAAACTGTTTTTT	CASSFRGTNEKLFF
TRBV7-3	once	TRBJ2-3	TRBD2	TGTGCCAGCAGCTTAACGCCAGCGGGAGGAGGAAGAGATACGCAGTATTTT	CASSLTPAGGGRDTQYF
TRBV4-3	.	TRBJ2-7	.	TGCGCCAGCAGCCAAGGCGGGCATGGGCCCTACGAGCAGTACTTC	CASSQGGHGPYEQYF
TRBV5-1	.	TRBJ1-1	TRBD1	TGCGCCAGCAGCTACGACTACGACAGGGGAAACACTGAAGCTTTCTTT	CASSYDYDRGNTEAFF
TRBV9	.	TRBJ2-2	.	TGTGCCAGCAGCGTGGACCCTCTAGCTAAGGTCGGGGAGCTGTTTTTT	CASSVDPLAKVGELFF
TRBV29-1	.	TRBJ2-5	TRBD1	TGCAGCGTCTCGACAGGGGGTTTGGAAGAGACCCAGTACTTC	CSVSTGGLEETQYF
TRBV5-1	.	TRBJ1-2	.	TGCGCCAGCAGCTTTGGCCACCTCTATGGCTACACCTTC	CASSFGHLYGYTF
TRBV10-3	.	TRBJ1-2	.	TGTGCCATCAGTAACCAGGGGTCGGGCGGCTACACCTTC	CAISNQGSGGYTF
TRBV5-4	few	TRBJ2-4	TRBD2	TGTGCCAGCAGCGTGGGACTAGCGGGAGCCAAAAACATTCAGTACTTC	CASSVGLAGAKNIQYF
TRBV19	.	TRBJ2-2	TRBD2	TGTGCCAGTAGTCCCCATAGCGGGACCCCCGGGGAGCTGTTTTTT	CASSPHSGTPGELFF
TRBV9	.	TRBJ1-5	TRBD1	TGTGCCAGCAGCGCCGGGACAGGGGGCAATCAGCCCCAGCATTTT	CASSAGTGGNQPQHF
TRBV28	.	TRBJ2-5	.	TGTGCCAGCAGTTTATACGGGGGTAGGGAGACCCAGTACTTC	CASSLYGGRETQYF
TRBV28	once	TRBJ1-3	TRBD1	TGTGCCAGTAGCACCGCGGGAGGGGGCCCTGGAAACACCATATATTTT	CASSTAGGGPGNTIYF
TRBV28	few	TRBJ2-7	TRBD2	TGTGCCAGCAGTCCTACTAGCGAGTCCTACGAGCAGTACTTC	CASSPTSESYEQYF
TRBV11-2	.	TRBJ1-2	.	TGTGCCAGCAGCTTAGAATCGGGTCTGGTCGTGGGCTACACCTTC	CASSLESGLVVGYTF
TRBV7-9	.	TRBJ1-1	.	TGTGCCAGCAGCCCTAGTCCTGGGTACAACACTGAAGCTTTCTTT	CASSPSPGYNTEAFF
TRBV6-1	.	TRBJ1-4	.	TGTGCCAGCAGTGCCCAATTCAAGGGGACAACTAATGAAAAACTGTTTTTT	CASSAQFKGTTNEKLFF
TRBV15	.	TRBJ1-1	.	TGTGCCACCAGCAGATACTCTGGTGGTGAAGCTTTCTTT	CATSRYSGGEAFF
TRBV27	.	TRBJ2-2	.	TGTGCCAGCACGTACACCGGGGAGCTGTTTTTT	CASTYTGELFF
TRBV6-6	.	TRBJ1-2	.	TGTGCCAGCAGTTACTTTACTAACTATGGCTACACCTTC	CASSYFTNYGYTF
TRBV2	.	TRBJ1-5	.	TGTGCCAGCAGACCCGACAGCCTACTCAATCAGCCCCAGCATTTT	CASRPDSLLNQPQHF
TRBV6-5	.	TRBJ1-2	.	TGTGCCAGCAGTTACTATGTACAACAGGGATATGGCTACACCTTC	CASSYYVQQGYGYTF
TRBV7-9	.	TRBJ2-5	TRBD2	TGTGCCAGCAGTCCCGGCCTAGCGGGCTTAGAATTGGAGACCCAGTACTTC	CASSPGLAGLELETQYF
TRBV5-6	.	TRBJ2-7	TRBD2	TGTGCCAGCAGCTTGGCGCCCGGGAGGGATTACGAGCAGTACTTC	CASSLAPGRDYEQYF
TRBV18	.	TRBJ2-1	TRBD2	TGTGCCAGCTCACCTAGACGATTAGCGGGAGCATGGAATGAGCAGTTCTTC	CASSPRRLAGAWNEQFF
TRBV29-1	.	TRBJ2-7	TRBD2	TGCAGCGTTGACCTAGCGGGGAGTGCCGAGCAGTACTTC	CSVDLAGSAEQYF
TRBV3-1/TRBV3-2	.	TRBJ2-1	TRBD1	TGTGCCAGCAGCCCACGGGACAGGGACAATGAGCAGTTCTTC	CASSPRDRDNEQFF
TRBV7-6	.	TRBJ2-5	TRBD2	TGTGCCAGCAGCTCGGGACTAGCGGGAGCTAGGGGAGAGACCCAGTACTTC	CASSSGLAGARGETQYF
TRBV10-2	.	TRBJ2-7	TRBD2	TGCGCCAGCGTAGAGACTAGCGGGAGTAACTACGAGCAGTACTTC	CASVETSGSNYEQYF
TRBV7-6	.	TRBJ1-3	.	TGTGCCAGCAGCCATACTCATACAGGTGCCTCTGGAAACACCATATATTTT	CASSHTHTGASGNTIYF
TRBV5-1	.	TRBJ2-3	TRBD2	TGCGCCAGCAGCGGCGGGAGTAGCTATTCGGCAGATACGCAGTATTTT	CASSGGSSYSADTQYF
TRBV19	.	TRBJ2-1	.	TGTGCCAGTCAGGCAGCTCCCTACAATGAGCAGTTCTTC	CASQAAPYNEQFF
TRBV7-3	.	TRBJ1-5	.	TGTGCCAGCAGCCGGGGGTTGAATCAGCCCCAGCATTTT	CASSRGLNQPQHF
TRBV7-3	.	TRBJ2-1	TRBD1	TGTGCCAGCAGCCTACCGGGACAGGGCAGGAATGAGCAGTTCTTC	CASSLPGQGRNEQFF
TRBV20-1	.	TRBJ2-3	TRBD2	TGCAGTGCTGGTGGACTAGCTGCAGATACGCAGTATTTT	CSAGGLAADTQYF
TRBV14	.	TRBJ2-1	TRBD2	TGTGCCAGCAGCCCGAGGACTAGCCGGAATGAGCAGTTCTTC	CASSPRTSRNEQFF
TRBV7-7	.	TRBJ2-5	TRBD2	TGTGCTAGCAGCTCGATAGGAGCGGGAGAGGGTGAGACCCAGTACTTC	CASSSIGAGEGETQYF
TRBV4-2	.	TRBJ2-2	.	TGTGCCAGCAGCAAAGGAGGGCGCAGAACCGGGGAGCTGTTTTTT	CASSKGGRRTGELFF
TRBV15	.	TRBJ1-1	TRBD1	TGTGCCACCAGCAGAGTCCTACGGACAGGGGGGTGGGCTGAAGCTTTCTTT	CATSRVLRTGGWAEAFF
TRBV4-3	.	TRBJ2-2	TRBD2	TGCGCCAGCAGCCACCTAGCGGACACCGGGGAGCTGTTTTTT	CASSHLADTGELFF
TRBV28	.	TRBJ1-4	TRBD1	TGTGCTCAGGAAACTGGGACAGGCCTCATTAATGAAAAACTGTTTTTT	CAQETGTGLINEKLFF
TRBV5-4	.	TRBJ1-2	.	TGTGCCAGCAGCTCCCCATGGAGGGGAGACTATGGCTACACCTTC	CASSSPWRGDYGYTF
TRBV6-1	.	TRBJ2-2	TRBD2	TGTGCCAGCAGTGAAAGGCTAGCGGGGACGAACACCGGGGAGCTGTTTTTT	CASSERLAGTNTGELFF
TRBV3-1/TRBV3-2	.	TRBJ2-4	TRBD2	TGTGCCAGCAGCCCCGGGGGGGACATTCAGTACTTC	CASSPGGDIQYF
TRBV7-2	.	TRBJ1-6	.	TGTGCCAGCAGCTTAGGCTACAGGGCCTCCTATAATTCACCCCTCCACTTT	CASSLGYRASYNSPLHF
TRBV5-5	.	TRBJ2-1	TRBD1	TGTGCCAGCAGCGCGACAGGGAGCTCCTACAATGAGCAGTTCTTC	CASSATGSSYNEQFF
TRBV7-2	.	TRBJ2-5	TRBD2	TGTGCCAGCAGCTTAGTTGGGACTAGCGAAGGGACCCAGTACTTC	CASSLVGTSEGTQYF
TRBV5-6	few	TRBJ2-7	TRBD1	TGTGCCAGCAGCCCGGACAGGGGGAGTTCCTACGAGCAGTACTTC	CASSPDRGSSYEQYF
TRBV28	.	TRBJ2-1	.	TGTGCCAGTCCAGGGCGGAACAATGAGCAGTTCTTC	CASPGRNNEQFF
TRBV7-8	.	TRBJ2-1	TRBD2	TGTGCCAGCAGCTTAGTGTCTAGCGGTCGGCATGAGCAGTTCTTC	CASSLVSSGRHEQFF
TRBV28	.	TRBJ2-3	.	TGTGCCAGCAGCCTTCAGGGTCGGATCACAGATACGCAGTATTTT	CASSLQGRITDTQYF
TRBV15	.	TRBJ2-7	TRBD2	TGTGCCACCAGCAGAGATCTCGGACTAGCGATTCAATACGAGCAGTACTTC	CATSRDLGLAIQYEQYF
TRBV7-2	few	TRBJ2-7	TRBD2	TGTGCCAGCAGCTTTAGCGGGAGGTCTACCTACGAGCAGTACTTC	CASSFSGRSTYEQYF
TRBV27	few	TRBJ2-2	TRBD2	TGTGCCAGCAGTTTCGGGACTATGGTTTTCGGGGAGCTGTTTTTT	CASSFGTMVFGELFF
TRBV5-1	.	TRBJ1-5	.	TGCGCCAGCAGCTTGCTTTCCAATCAGCCCCAGCATTTT	CASSLLSNQPQHF
TRBV5-4	.	TRBJ1-2	TRBD1	TGTGCCAGCAGCTTACCGGGACAGGGGGGGATAGGTGGCTACACCTTC	CASSLPGQGGIGGYTF
TRBV7-3	.	TRBJ2-7	.	TGTGCCAGCAGCTTAGAGGCAACCGTGAAGTACGAGCAGTACTTC	CASSLEATVKYEQYF
TRBV29-1	.	TRBJ2-5	TRBD1	TGCAGCGTCACGACAGGGCCACAAGAGACCCAGTACTTC	CSVTTGPQETQYF
TRBV11-3	.	TRBJ2-6	.	TGTGCCAGCAGCCCATCAGGTTCCGGGGCCAACGTCCTGACTTTC	CASSPSGSGANVLTF
TRBV7-9	.	TRBJ2-1	TRBD2	TGTGCCAGCAGCCCCTATAGCGGGCTCTCCTACAATGAGCAGTTCTTC	CASSPYSGLSYNEQFF